The 25 T cell receptor beta chains listed next were all sequenced from one sample in a study of regulatory T cells in long-lasting Graves disease. As to time point: newly diagnosed GD, antithyroid drugs for less than 3 months. Researchers made the TCR library from RNA that was extracted from PBMCs. Building of the TCR beta libraries involved iRepertoire HTBI primers and Arm-PCR of CDR3 regions. TCRdb analysed the multiplex PCR reads with MiXCR anew, one entry per CDR3 protein. This repertoire shows about 420,000 distinct CDR3 sequences, less than 20% found once; its top ten account for 20% to 25%. The same sample was also studied in work on T cells in Graves' hyperthyroidism and ophthalmopathy.

This specimen was peripheral blood mononuclear cells (PBMCs), taken at new diagnosis, from a patient treated with antithyroid drugs. The source of these receptors is a woman aged 18 to 35 with Graves disease.

This clonotype was observed at least ten times. The V gene is TRBV20-1, the J gene TRBJ1-1; D may be TRBD1 (6 bases). The CDR3 covers 13 residues. Germline V gene sequence: CDR1 DFQATT, CDR2 SNEGSKA (reference sequence). Trimming cost V 4 bases and J 0 bases, with 9 bases left between them. The CDR3 DNA sequence: TGCAGTGCTACGGACAGATTGAACACTGAAGCTTTCTTT. It is translated as CSATDRLNTEAFF.

The chain is built from TRBV28 and TRBJ2-1; 13 bases map to TRBD2. Germline-derived CDR1 and CDR2 are MDHEN and SYDVKM. The length of the CDR3 is 16 residues. Trimming removed 5 bases from V and 6 bases from J; junction bases left unmatched: 7. The CDR3 here is CASSPFGTSGINEQFF. CDR3 coding DNA: TGTGCCAGCAGTCCCTTTGGGACTAGCGGGATCAATGAGCAGTTCTTC. Based on the CDR3 plus reference TRBV28 and TRBJ2-1, the full variable domain is DVKVTQSSRYLVKRTGEKVFLECVQDMDHENMFWYRQDPGLGLRLIYFSYDVKMKEKGDIPEGYSVSREKKERFSLILESASTNQTSMYLCASSPFGTSGINEQFFGPGTRLTVL.

In this sample, this clonotype turned up many times. V is TRBV7-8 and J is TRBJ2-7; D gene unclear. CDR3 length equals 15 residues. Trimming pared 2 bases from V and 4 bases from J, leaving 15 bases between. Germline CDR1 reads SGHVS; CDR2 reads FQNEAQ. DNA of the CDR3: TGTGCCAGCAGCTTATTGCAGGACCAACCATACGAGCAGTACTTC. Amino acid sequence: CASSLLQDQPYEQYF.

The chain links TRBV7-6 to TRBJ2-1; a possible D gene is TRBD2 (6 bases). From germline, CDR1 is SGHVS and CDR2 FNYEAQ. Trimming pared 3 bases from V and 4 bases from J, leaving 13 bases between. This CDR3 comprises 15 residues. The DNA of the CDR3 is TGTGCCAGCAGCTTCACCGGGACTTCATACAATGAGCAGTTCTTC. It encodes CASSFTGTSYNEQFF.

Ten or more counts support this clonotype. The chain has TRBV7-8 and TRBJ1-5, with 9 bases aligning to TRBD1. Germline CDR1 SGHVS, CDR2 FQNEAQ. This CDR3 contains 15 residues. Trimming took 1 base from V and 7 from J; bases not matched to a gene: 5. CDR3 DNA sequence: TGTGCCAGCAGCTTAGGGACAGGGGAGAGGCAGCCCCAGCATTTT. Protein product: CASSLGTGERQPQHF.

This clonotype was seen a few times. This chain joins TRBV7-9 and TRBJ1-6; D not certain. Trimming pared 0 bases from V and 7 bases from J, leaving 7 bases between. Germline CDR1 and CDR2: SEHNR and FQNEAQ (reference sequence). The CDR3 totals 14 residues. CDR3 region: CASSLAPENSPLHF. The CDR3 region has the DNA TGTGCCAGCAGCTTAGCCCCAGAAAATTCACCCCTCCACTTT. The full variable domain, completed using reference TRBV7-9 and TRBJ1-6, is DTGVSQNPRHKITKRGQNVTFRCDPISEHNRLYWYRQTLGQGPEFLTYFQNEAQLEKSRLLSDRFSAERPKGSFSTLEIQRTEQGDSAMYLCASSLAPENSPLHFGNGTRLTVT.

There are many counts of this clonotype. The rearrangement uses TRBV12-3 or TRBV12-4 and TRBJ2-7; maybe TRBD1 (9 bases). This CDR3 is built from 17 residues. V was shortened by 5 bases and J by 0 bases, with 20 bases between the two germline ends. The CDR3 region has the DNA TGTGCCAGCAGTGGACCGGGGGGGACAGGGCCCTCCTACGAGCAGTACTTC. Translation: CASSGPGGTGPSYEQYF.

This clonotype was picked up many times. This chain uses TRBV12-3 or TRBV12-4 with TRBJ1-2; D is ambiguous. Trimming pared 0 bases from V and 4 bases from J, leaving 6 bases between. The CDR3 length is 13 residues. CDR3 amino acids: CASSLARGYGYTF. In DNA form, the CDR3 reads TGTGCCAGCAGTTTAGCTCGTGGCTATGGCTACACCTTC.

This clonotype appeared many times. V is TRBV12-3 or TRBV12-4 and J is TRBJ2-5; TRBD2 agrees at 9 bases. After removal of 6 bases from V and 4 bases from J, the junction contained 9 bases not matched to a gene. The CDR3 has 15 residues. The CDR3 DNA reads as TGTGCCAGCAGCTCTGGGACTAGCTCCGGAGAGACCCAGTACTTC. Protein: CASSSGTSSGETQYF.

Of note for this clonotype: Germline and junction disagree at one end, which may indicate a read error. The rearrangement joins TRBV2 to TRBJ1-2; D is uncertain. This CDR3 contains 15 residues. Germline assignment: CDR1 SNHLY and CDR2 FYNNEI. The CDR3: CANSPQPSPPYGYTF. The CDR3 DNA follows: TGTGCCAACAGTCCACAGCCCTCCCCGCCGTATGGCTACACCTTC.

The sample holds many counts of this clonotype. The rearrangement uses TRBV20-1 and TRBJ1-2; D call uncertain. Germline V gives CDR1 DFQATT, CDR2 SNEGSKA (reference sequence). This CDR3 spans 10 amino acids. Trimming shortened V by 6 bases and J by 7 bases, and 9 bases separated the two germline ends. CDR3 bases: TGCAGTGCACATAGGCGTGGCTACACCTTC. Translation: CSAHRRGYTF.

This clonotype was detected many times. The chain recombines TRBV2 with TRBJ2-1; TRBD2 agrees at 11 bases. The CDR3 sequence is 18 residues long. Germline assignment: CDR1 SNHLY and CDR2 FYNNEI. J gave up 0 bases and V 6 bases, and 10 bases lay outside the gene matches. The CDR3 loop reads CASRPGLAAESSYNEQFF. The CDR3 DNA follows: TGTGCCAGCAGACCGGGACTAGCGGCTGAAAGCTCCTACAATGAGCAGTTCTTC.

This clonotype was seen ten or more times. The genes are TRBV28 and TRBJ2-1; 8 bases are a match to TRBD2. V was clipped by 3 bases and J by 9 bases; unmatched bases: 4. The germline CDR1 and CDR2 sequences are MDHEN and SYDVKM. The length of the CDR3 is 13 residues. CDR3 DNA: TGTGCCAGCAGTTTCCGGGGGGGTGGTGAGCAGTTCTTC. It translates to CASSFRGGGEQFF. Based on the CDR3 plus reference TRBV28 and TRBJ2-1, the full variable domain is DVKVTQSSRYLVKRTGEKVFLECVQDMDHENMFWYRQDPGLGLRLIYFSYDVKMKEKGDIPEGYSVSREKKERFSLILESASTNQTSMYLCASSFRGGGEQFFGPGTRLTVL.

This clonotype was found many times. The genes are TRBV2 and TRBJ1-5, with D possibly being TRBD1 (6 bases). The CDR3 has 15 amino acids. The germline V and J ends were trimmed by 8 bases and 2 bases, with 16 bases remaining between them. CDR1 and CDR2 (germline): SNHLY, FYNNEI. The CDR3 DNA sequence: TGTGCCAGCCGGGTCAGGGGATGGGGCAATCAGCCCCAGCATTTT. This codes for CASRVRGWGNQPQHF.

This clonotype was recorded at least ten times. V is TRBV20-1 and J is TRBJ2-7, with TRBD2 matching 16 bases. V shed 3 bases and J 3 bases; nucleotides not matched to a gene: 5. Germline loops: CDR1 DFQATT, CDR2 SNEGSKA (reference sequence). This CDR3 spans 16 amino acids. The DNA of the CDR3 is TGCAGTGCTAGGGGACTAGCGGGAGGGTTTGGCTACGAGCAGTACTTC. Translating gives CSARGLAGGFGYEQYF.

The chain is built from TRBV28 and TRBJ2-1, with 7 positions matching TRBD2. The germline V gene encodes CDR1 MDHEN and CDR2 SYDVKM. The junction had 5 bases not matched to a gene; V was cut back by 3 bases and J by 15 bases. The CDR3 extends over 11 amino acids. The CDR3 DNA reads TGTGCCAGCAGTTTGAGGACTAGATTGTTCTTC. Amino acid sequence: CASSLRTRLFF.

This clonotype was observed a few times. The chain combines TRBV5-4 with TRBJ1-1, with TRBD1 identical over 7 bases. Germline loops: CDR1 SGHNT, CDR2 YYREEE (reference sequence). The J segment lost 5 bases and the V segment lost 5 bases, leaving 12 bases of the junction unmatched. CDR3 size: 15 residues. In DNA form, the CDR3 reads TGTGCCAGCAGTATCAGGGGGGCCCTTGAGACTGAAGCTTTCTTT. This codes for CASSIRGALETEAFF.

This clonotype was picked up a small number of times. V gene TRBV25-1 combines with J gene TRBJ2-5; D gene unclear. The V gene lost 1 base and the J gene lost 2 bases, with 11 bases spanning the gap. The CDR3 has 15 amino acids. Looked up from germline, CDR1 is MGHDK and CDR2 is SYGVNS. This CDR3 is CASSESRPLQETQYF. The CDR3 DNA follows: TGTGCCAGCAGTGAATCTAGGCCGCTGCAAGAGACCCAGTACTTC.

This clonotype was recorded many times. The chain carries TRBV2 and TRBJ1-5; D gene uncertain. Germline loops: CDR1 SNHLY, CDR2 FYNNEI. The CDR3 has 14 residues. V shed 4 bases and J shed 2 bases, with 9 bases lying between them. This CDR3 is CASSGLKGNQPQHF. The CDR3 bases are TGTGCCAGCAGTGGTTTGAAGGGCAATCAGCCCCAGCATTTT. Full variable domain (missing parts from reference TRBV2 and TRBJ1-5): EPEVTQTPSHQVTQMGQEVILRCVPISNHLYFYWYRQILGQKVEFLVSFYNNEISEKSEIFDDQFSVERPDGSNFTLKIRSTKLEDSAMYFCASSGLKGNQPQHFGDGTRLSIL.

In this sample, this clonotype turned up many times. V usage is TRBV7-2 and J usage is TRBJ1-1; D is unresolved. This CDR3 has 15 amino acids. The V gene lost 7 bases and the J gene lost 0 bases, with 15 bases spanning the gap. CDR1 and CDR2 from the germline V gene are SGHTA and FQGNSA. CDR3 protein: CASTPSLFVNTEAFF. The CDR3 DNA reads as TGTGCCAGCACCCCTTCTTTATTTGTGAACACTGAAGCTTTCTTT.

This clonotype was seen at least ten times. Compared with germline, one end of the junction differs, possibly owing to a read error. This rearrangement joins TRBV3-1 to TRBJ1-1; 8 positions agree with TRBD1. Germline values: CDR1 LGHDT, CDR2 YNNKEL (reference sequence). The CDR3 consists of 13 residues. The CDR3 here is CASSWTGNAEAFF. The CDR3 DNA reads TGTGCCAGCAGCTGGACAGGGAACGCTGAAGCTTTCTTT.

This clonotype was counted ten times or more. The rearrangement joins TRBV5-1 to TRBJ1-4, with 9 nucleotides matching TRBD1. There are 15 residues in the CDR3. The V segment lost 2 bases and the J segment 2 bases; nucleotides outside the gene matches: 1. Germline-derived CDR1 and CDR2 are SGHRS and YFSETQ. CDR3 sequence (DNA): TGCGCCAGCAGCTTTACAGGGGGCACTAATGAAAAACTGTTTTTT. This translates into CASSFTGGTNEKLFF.

As concerns this clonotype: The junction departs from germline at one end; a sequencing error may be responsible. The chain recombines TRBV10-3 with TRBJ2-5; TRBD2 matches at 9 bases. Germline CDR1 and CDR2: ENHRY and SYGVKD. The CDR3 runs 15 residues. In DNA, the CDR3 is TGTGCCGTCAGCCGAGGGACTAGCCCACAAGAGACCCAGTACTTC. Its protein is CAVSRGTSPQETQYF.

This chain joins TRBV24-1 and TRBJ1-2; D is uncertain. Looked up from germline, CDR1 is KGHDR and CDR2 is SFDVKD. The V end was cut by 3 bases, the J end by 7 bases, with 11 bases between. This CDR3 contains 13 residues. DNA for the CDR3: TGTGCCACCAGTGATGTGGAGGCCGGTGGCTACACCTTC. Residues: CATSDVEAGGYTF.

This clonotype was observed at least ten times. The chain joins TRBV29-1 to TRBJ2-7; tentative D call: TRBD2 (6 bases). The CDR3 extends over 13 amino acids. Between the trimmed V and J ends, which lost 7 bases and 0 bases, there was a span of 13 bases. Germline assignment: CDR1 SQVTM and CDR2 ANQGSEA. The CDR3 is CSGSGGDSYEQYF. The CDR3 nucleotides are TGCAGCGGGAGCGGCGGGGACTCCTACGAGCAGTACTTC.